The 11 T cell receptor beta chains below all came from one sample that was sequenced in a study of response to subunit inactivated influenza vaccine. TCRdb redid the calling of the RT-PCR reads with MiXCR, one entry per CDR3 protein. Altogether more than 700,000 distinct CDR3 sequences are present, approximately 22% being singletons, with the ten largest covering roughly 10%. The sequencing here drew on PBMCs from blood, taken 5 days after vaccination. The receptors were gathered from a man in his fifties who received an inactivated influenza vaccine.

This CDR3 is CATSKEQYTEAFF. Here the CDR3 DNA reads TGTGCCACCAGCAAGGAACAGTACACTGAAGCTTTCTTT. This rearrangement joins TRBV15 to TRBJ1-1; no firm D call. From germline, CDR1 is LNHNV and CDR2 YYDKDF (reference sequence). The V gene lost 4 bases and the J gene lost 3 bases, with 9 bases spanning the gap. This CDR3 comprises 13 residues.

This chain connects TRBV11-2 to TRBJ2-2, with TRBD1 as a possible D gene (6 bases). Germline values: CDR1 SGHAT, CDR2 FQNNGV. Trimming removed 6 bases from V and 6 bases from J, with 14 bases in between. The CDR3 loop spans 14 amino acids. The CDR3 sequence: CASREQGWAGELFF. In DNA form, the CDR3 reads TGTGCCAGCAGGGAACAGGGCTGGGCCGGGGAGCTGTTTTTT.

The chain employs TRBV10-1 and TRBJ2-5; D gene uncertain. The V end was cut by 2 bases, the J end by 2 bases, with 12 bases between. The germline CDR1 and CDR2 sequences are WNHNN and SYGVQD (reference sequence). This CDR3 spans 15 amino acids. In DNA, the CDR3 is TGCGCCAGCAGTGAGAAGGCAGAGCCTCAAGAGACCCAGTACTTC. Translated: CASSEKAEPQETQYF.

This clonotype was found a few times. V and J are TRBV10-3 and TRBJ2-2; 9 positions match TRBD1. After removal of 10 bases from V and 7 bases from J, the junction contained 10 bases not matched to a gene. This CDR3 spans 14 amino acids. Germline V gene lookup returns CDR1 ENHRY and CDR2 SYGVKD. CDR3 protein: CASTGTGKNGELFF. The CDR3 DNA sequence: TGTGCCAGTACCGGGACAGGGAAAAACGGGGAGCTGTTTTTT.

In this sample, this clonotype turned up a few times. The genes are TRBV12-3 or TRBV12-4 and TRBJ2-3; D is possibly TRBD2 (7 bases). V dropped 2 bases and J dropped 0 bases, with 18 bases sitting between them. There are 18 residues in the CDR3. The CDR3: CASSLFPPGGLSTDTQYF. DNA for the CDR3: TGTGCCAGCAGTTTATTCCCTCCGGGGGGCTTGAGCACAGATACGCAGTATTTT.

The chain couples TRBV15 to TRBJ2-3; maybe TRBD1 (6 bases). Germline V gene data show CDR1 as LNHNV and CDR2 as YYDKDF (reference sequence). The CDR3 runs to 14 residues. Trimming took 1 base from V and 7 from J, leaving 12 bases between them. The CDR3 nucleotides read TGTGCCACCAGCAGAGTACGGCAGGGGAATACGCAGTATTTT. Its translation is CATSRVRQGNTQYF.

The chain is built from TRBV12-3 or TRBV12-4 and TRBJ1-2; no reliable D call. Trimming removed 3 bases from V and 2 bases from J, with 10 bases in between. The CDR3 runs 14 residues. The CDR3 bases are TGTGCCAGCAGTTTCCCCGGTCTAAACTATGGCTACACCTTC. Translating it yields CASSFPGLNYGYTF.

This chain connects TRBV5-1 to TRBJ2-7; D may be TRBD1 (6 bases). The CDR3 totals 14 residues. V lost 4 bases, J lost 2 bases, and 13 bases lay in between. The germline CDR1 and CDR2 sequences are SGHRS and YFSETQ. The CDR3 region has the DNA TGCGCCAGCAGCACCGAACAGGGCACCTACGAGCAGTACTTC. Amino acid sequence: CASSTEQGTYEQYF.

J is TRBJ2-1 and V is TRBV20-1; D not certain. Germline CDR1 is DFQATT and CDR2 is SNEGSKA (reference sequence). V was trimmed by 6 bases and J by 0 bases, leaving 15 bases between them. This CDR3 comprises 15 residues. The CDR3 DNA follows: TGCAGTGCCGAGGTACTGAGCTACTCCTACAATGAGCAGTTCTTC. Its translation: CSAEVLSYSYNEQFF.

This clonotype showed up just a few times. The CDR3 DNA sequence: TGTGCCAGCAGCTCCCCAAGGGTGGTAGCGGGGGGGGGCACAGATACGCAGTATTTT. Its protein product is CASSSPRVVAGGGTDTQYF. V and J are TRBV7-8 and TRBJ2-3; 11 bases agree with TRBD2. Losses at the gene ends were 4 bases for V and 1 base for J; bases not matched to a gene: 13. Germline assignment: CDR1 SGHVS and CDR2 FQNEAQ. The CDR3 is 19 amino acids.

J is TRBJ2-1 and V is TRBV27, with 10 bases lining up with TRBD2. CDR3 size: 16 residues. Losses at the gene ends were 1 base for V and 4 bases for J; bases not matched to a gene: 4. Germline loops: CDR1 MNHEY, CDR2 SMNVEV (reference sequence). CDR3 protein: CASSLYSSGSYNEQFF. In nucleotides, the CDR3 is TGTGCCAGCAGTTTATACTCTAGCGGGAGTTACAATGAGCAGTTCTTC.